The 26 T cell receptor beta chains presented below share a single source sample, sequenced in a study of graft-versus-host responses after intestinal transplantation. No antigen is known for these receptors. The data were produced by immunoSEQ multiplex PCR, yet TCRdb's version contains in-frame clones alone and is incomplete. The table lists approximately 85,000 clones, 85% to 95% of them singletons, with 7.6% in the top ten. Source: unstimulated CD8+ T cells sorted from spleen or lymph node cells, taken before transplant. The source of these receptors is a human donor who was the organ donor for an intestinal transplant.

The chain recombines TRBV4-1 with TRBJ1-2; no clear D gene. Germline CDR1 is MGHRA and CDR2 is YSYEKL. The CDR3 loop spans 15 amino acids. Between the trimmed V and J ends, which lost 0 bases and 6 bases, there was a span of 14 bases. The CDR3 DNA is TGCGCCAGCAGCCAAGAGACGATGTCTTTGGATGGCTACACCTTC. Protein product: CASSQETMSLDGYTF.

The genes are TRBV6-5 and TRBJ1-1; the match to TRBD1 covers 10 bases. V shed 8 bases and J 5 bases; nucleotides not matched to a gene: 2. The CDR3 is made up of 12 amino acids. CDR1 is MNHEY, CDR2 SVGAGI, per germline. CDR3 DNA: TGTGCCAGCCGGACAGGGGGGACTGAAGCTTTCTTT. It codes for CASRTGGTEAFF.

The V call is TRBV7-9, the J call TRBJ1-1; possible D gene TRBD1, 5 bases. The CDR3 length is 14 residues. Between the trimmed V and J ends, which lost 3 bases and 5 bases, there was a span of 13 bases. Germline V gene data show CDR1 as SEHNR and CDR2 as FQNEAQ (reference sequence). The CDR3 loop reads CASSFAGGETEAFF. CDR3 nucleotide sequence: TGTGCCAGCAGCTTTGCGGGAGGGGAAACTGAAGCTTTCTTT.

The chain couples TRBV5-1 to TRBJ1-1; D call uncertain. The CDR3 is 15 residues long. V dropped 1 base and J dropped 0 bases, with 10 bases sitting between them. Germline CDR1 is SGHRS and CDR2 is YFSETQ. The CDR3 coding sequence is TGCGCCAGCAGCTTGTCAGGCGGCATGAACACTGAAGCTTTCTTT. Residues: CASSLSGGMNTEAFF.

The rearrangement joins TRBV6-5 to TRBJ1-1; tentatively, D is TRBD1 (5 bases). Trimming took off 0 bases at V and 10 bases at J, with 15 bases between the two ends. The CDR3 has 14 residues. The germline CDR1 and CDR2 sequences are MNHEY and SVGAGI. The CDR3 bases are TGTGCCAGCAGTTACTCGAGCGGGGCATCCGGAGCTTTCTTT. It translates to CASSYSSGASGAFF.

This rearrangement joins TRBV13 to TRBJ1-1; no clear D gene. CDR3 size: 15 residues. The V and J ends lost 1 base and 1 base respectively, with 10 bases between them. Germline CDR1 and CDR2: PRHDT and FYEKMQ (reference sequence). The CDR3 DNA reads TGTGCCAGCAGCTTAGAGGGCGTGGGGAACACTGAAGCTTTCTTT. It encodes CASSLEGVGNTEAFF. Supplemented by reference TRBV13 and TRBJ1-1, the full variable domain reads AAGVIQSPRHLIKEKRETATLKCYPIPRHDTVYWYQQGPGQDPQFLISFYEKMQSDKGSIPDRFSAQQFSDYHSELNMSSLELGDSALYFCASSLEGVGNTEAFFGQGTRLTVV.

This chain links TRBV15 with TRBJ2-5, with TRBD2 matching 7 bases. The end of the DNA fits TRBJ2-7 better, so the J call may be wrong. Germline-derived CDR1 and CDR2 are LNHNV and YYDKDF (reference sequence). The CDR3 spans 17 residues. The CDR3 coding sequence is TGTGCCACCAGCAGAGAAGGGCTAGCGGAAGCCTCCTACGAGCAGTACTTC. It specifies CATSREGLAEASYEQYF.

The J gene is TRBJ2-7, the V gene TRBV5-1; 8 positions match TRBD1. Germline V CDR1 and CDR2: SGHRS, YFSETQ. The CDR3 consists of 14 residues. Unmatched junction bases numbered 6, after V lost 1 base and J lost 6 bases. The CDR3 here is CASSLWTGPAEQYF. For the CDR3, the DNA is TGCGCCAGCAGCTTGTGGACAGGGCCCGCCGAGCAGTACTTC.

The CDR3 loop is CASSPRTASNTGELFF. In DNA form, the CDR3 reads TGTGCCAGCAGTCCCCGGACGGCTTCGAACACCGGGGAGCTGTTTTTT. J is TRBJ2-2 and V is TRBV11-3; no clear D. Trimming shortened V by 6 bases and J by 0 bases, and 14 bases separated the two germline ends. The CDR3 loop spans 16 amino acids. CDR1 is SGHNT, CDR2 YENEEA, per germline. The variable domain in full, completed from reference TRBV11-3 and TRBJ2-2, reads EAGVVQSPRYKIIEKKQPVAFWCNPISGHNTLYWYLQNLGQGPELLIRYENEEAVDDSQLPKDRFSAERLKGVDSTLKIQPAELGDSAVYLCASSPRTASNTGELFFGEGSRLTVL.

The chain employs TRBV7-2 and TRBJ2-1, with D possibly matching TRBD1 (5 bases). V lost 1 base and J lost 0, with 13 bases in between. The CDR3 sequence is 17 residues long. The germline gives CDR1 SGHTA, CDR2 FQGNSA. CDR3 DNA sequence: TGTGCCAGCAGCTTAGATAGGGGCCTATCCTCCTACAATGAGCAGTTCTTC. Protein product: CASSLDRGLSSYNEQFF. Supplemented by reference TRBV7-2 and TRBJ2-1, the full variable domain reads GAGVSQSPSNKVTEKGKDVELRCDPISGHTALYWYRQSLGQGLEFLIYFQGNSAPDKSGLPSDRFSAERTGGSVSTLTIQRTQQEDSAVYLCASSLDRGLSSYNEQFFGPGTRLTVL.

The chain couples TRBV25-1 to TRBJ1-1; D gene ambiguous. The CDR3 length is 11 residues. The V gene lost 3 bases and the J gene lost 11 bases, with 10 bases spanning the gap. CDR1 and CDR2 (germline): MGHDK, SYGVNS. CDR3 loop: CASSDITGAFF. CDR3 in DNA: TGTGCCAGCAGTGATATTACGGGGGCTTTCTTT.

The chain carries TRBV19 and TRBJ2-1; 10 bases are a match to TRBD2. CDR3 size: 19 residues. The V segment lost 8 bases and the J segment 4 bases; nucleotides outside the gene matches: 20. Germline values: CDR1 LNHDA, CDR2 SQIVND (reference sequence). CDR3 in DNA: TGTGCCAGTTCCCATCCTGGGCTAGCGGGAGTCGGTTCGTACAATGAGCAGTTCTTC. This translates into CASSHPGLAGVGSYNEQFF.

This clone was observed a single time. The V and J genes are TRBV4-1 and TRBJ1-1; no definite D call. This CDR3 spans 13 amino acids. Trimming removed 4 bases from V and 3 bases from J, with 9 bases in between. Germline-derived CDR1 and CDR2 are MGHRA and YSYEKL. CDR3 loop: CASSRTGDTEAFF. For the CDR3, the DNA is TGCGCCAGCAGCCGAACCGGGGACACTGAAGCTTTCTTT.

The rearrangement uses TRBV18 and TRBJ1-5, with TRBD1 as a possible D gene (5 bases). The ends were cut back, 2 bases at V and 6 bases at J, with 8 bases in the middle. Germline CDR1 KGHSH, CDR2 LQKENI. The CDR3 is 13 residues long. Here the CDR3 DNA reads TGTGCCAGCTCACCAGGGGGTGGTCAGCCCCAGCATTTT. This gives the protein CASSPGGGQPQHF. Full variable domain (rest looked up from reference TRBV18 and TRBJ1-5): NAGVMQNPRHLVRRRGQEARLRCSPMKGHSHVYWYRQLPEEGLKFMVYLQKENIIDESGMPKERFSAEFPKEGPSILRIQQVVRGDSAAYFCASSPGGGQPQHFGDGTRLSIL.

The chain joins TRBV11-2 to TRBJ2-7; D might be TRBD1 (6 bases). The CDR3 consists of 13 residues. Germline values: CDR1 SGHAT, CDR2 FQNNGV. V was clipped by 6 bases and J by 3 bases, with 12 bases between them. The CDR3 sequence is CASSHLDSYEQYF. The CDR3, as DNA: TGTGCCAGCAGTCATCTGGACAGCTACGAGCAGTACTTC.

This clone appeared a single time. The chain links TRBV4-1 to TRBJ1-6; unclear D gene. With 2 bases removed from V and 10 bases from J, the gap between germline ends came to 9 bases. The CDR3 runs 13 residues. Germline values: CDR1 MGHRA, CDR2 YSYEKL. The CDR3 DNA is TGCGCCAGCAGCCAATTCCTTCTGTCACCCCTCCACTTT. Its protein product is CASSQFLLSPLHF.

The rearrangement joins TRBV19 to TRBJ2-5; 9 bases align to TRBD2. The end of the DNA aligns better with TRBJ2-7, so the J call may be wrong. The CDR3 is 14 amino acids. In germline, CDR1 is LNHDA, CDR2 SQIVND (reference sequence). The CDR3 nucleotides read TGTGCCAGTAGTATCGGGACTAGCTTCTACGAGCAGTACTTC. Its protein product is CASSIGTSFYEQYF.

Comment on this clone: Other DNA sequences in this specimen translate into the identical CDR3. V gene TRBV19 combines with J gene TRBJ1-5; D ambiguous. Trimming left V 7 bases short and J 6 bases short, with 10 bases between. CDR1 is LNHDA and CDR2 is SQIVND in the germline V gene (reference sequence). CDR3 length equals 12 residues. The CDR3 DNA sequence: TGTGCCAGTACCATCGGGGTTCAGCCCCAGCATTTT. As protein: CASTIGVQPQHF.

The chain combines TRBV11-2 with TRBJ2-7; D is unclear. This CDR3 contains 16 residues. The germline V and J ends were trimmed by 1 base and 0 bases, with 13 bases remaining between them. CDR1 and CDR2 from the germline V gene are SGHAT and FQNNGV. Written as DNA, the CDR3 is TGTGCCAGCAGCTTAGCTCCAGGAACGAGCTCCTACGAGCAGTACTTC. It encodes CASSLAPGTSSYEQYF.

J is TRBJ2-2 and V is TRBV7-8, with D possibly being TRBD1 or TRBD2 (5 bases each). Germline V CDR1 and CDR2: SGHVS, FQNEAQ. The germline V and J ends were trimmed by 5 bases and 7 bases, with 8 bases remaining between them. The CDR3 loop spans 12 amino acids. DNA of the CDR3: TGTGCCAGCAGCGGGACCGTCGGGGAGCTGTTTTTT. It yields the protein CASSGTVGELFF.

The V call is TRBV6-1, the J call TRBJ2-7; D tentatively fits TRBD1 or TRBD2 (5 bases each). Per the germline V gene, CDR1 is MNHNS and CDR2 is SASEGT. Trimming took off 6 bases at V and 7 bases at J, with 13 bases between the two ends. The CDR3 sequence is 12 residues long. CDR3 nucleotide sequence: TGTGCCAGCAGGACCCACTGGGGGGAGCAGTACTTC. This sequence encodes CASRTHWGEQYF.

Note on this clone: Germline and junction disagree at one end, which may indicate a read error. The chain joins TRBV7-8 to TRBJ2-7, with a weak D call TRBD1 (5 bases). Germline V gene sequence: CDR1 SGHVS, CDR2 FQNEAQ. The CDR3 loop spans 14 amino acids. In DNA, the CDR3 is TGCGCCAGCAGCCAGACAACGCAGGGAATCGAGCGGTACTTC. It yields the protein CASSQTTQGIERYF.

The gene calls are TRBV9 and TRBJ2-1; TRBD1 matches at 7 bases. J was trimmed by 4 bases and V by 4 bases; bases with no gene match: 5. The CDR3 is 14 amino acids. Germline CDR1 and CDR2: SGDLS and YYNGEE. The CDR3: CASSPRDRYNEQFF. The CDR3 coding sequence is TGTGCCAGCAGCCCTCGGGACAGATACAATGAGCAGTTCTTC.

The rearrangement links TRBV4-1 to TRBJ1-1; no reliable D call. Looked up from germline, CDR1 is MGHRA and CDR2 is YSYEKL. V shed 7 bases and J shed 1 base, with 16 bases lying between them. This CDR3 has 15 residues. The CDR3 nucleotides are TGCGCCAGCAAAATGGTCAGTTCGTCGAACACTGAAGCTTTCTTT. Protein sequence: CASKMVSSSNTEAFF.

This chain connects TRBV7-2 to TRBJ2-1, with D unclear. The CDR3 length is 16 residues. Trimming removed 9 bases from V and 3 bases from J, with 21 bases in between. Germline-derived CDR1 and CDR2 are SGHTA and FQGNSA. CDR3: CASLMADVDRYNEQFF. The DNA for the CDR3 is TGTGCCAGTTTGATGGCCGACGTAGACCGCTACAATGAGCAGTTCTTC.

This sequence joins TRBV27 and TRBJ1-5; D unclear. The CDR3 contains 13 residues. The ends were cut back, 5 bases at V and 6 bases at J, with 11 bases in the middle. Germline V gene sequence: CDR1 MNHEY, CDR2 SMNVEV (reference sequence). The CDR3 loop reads CASSKREGQPQHF. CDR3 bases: TGTGCCAGCAGTAAGAGGGAGGGTCAGCCCCAGCATTTT.